Sequencing of this T cell receptor beta chain was carried out in a study of metastatic and nonmetastatic thyroid tumors. The CDR3 extends over 16 amino acids. Germline-derived CDR1 and CDR2 are MNHNS and SASEGT. Patients underwent thyroid surgery, and none had received any treatment before it. TCRdb recomputed clones from the PCR reads via MiXCR. The sample holds about 6,400 clones, 16% seen once. A note on this clone: The junction departs from the called germline gene at one end, perhaps through a read error.

The J gene is TRBJ2-2, the V gene TRBV6-1; 12 nucleotides match TRBD1. The sequenced material came from tumor tissue. The clonotype originates from a male donor with papillary thyroid cancer or a benign thyroid nodule (not recorded which). Some clones in this sample may be carry-over from other donors' samples. CDR3 in amino acids: CASSDFPGQGAGELFF. The CDR3 bases are TGTGCCAGCAGTGATTTCCCGGGACAGGGGGCCGGGGAACTGTTTTTT.